This T cell receptor (beta chain) is from a study of tumor-infiltrating lymphocytes in primary liver carcinoma. Total RNA and DNA came together from around 20-30 mg of bulk tissue without cell sorting. From around 0.5 ug total RNA, TCR beta cDNA was generated with a primer in the constant region. Researchers made the TCR beta libraries by running three nested multiplex PCR rounds with slightly modified ARM-PCR. A C-beta reverse primer and TRBV1-TRBV30 forward primers served in each of the first two PCR rounds, at ten to eleven cycles apiece. Using its own MiXCR run on the multiplex PCR reads, TCRdb lists one record per CDR3 protein. The table lists about 200,000 distinct CDR3 sequences, 85% of them singletons. The CDR3 spans 12 residues. The germline CDR1 and CDR2 sequences are SQVTM and ANQGSEA. As for this clonotype: A junction boundary mismatches the germline segment, possibly from a read error.

The gene calls are TRBV29-1 and TRBJ2-7; D remains unclear. Specimen: tumor tissue from primary liver carcinoma. The sequence came from a man between 35 and 55 years old with primary liver carcinoma and hepatitis B virus infection. The CDR3 coding sequence is TGCATCGTTGTAGATGGGCTCTACGAGCAGTATTTC. It yields the protein CIVVDGLYEQYF.